Each of the 24 T cell receptor beta chains below was sequenced from the same sample in a study of blood T cell repertoires in COVID-19. Assay: immunoSEQ multiplex PCR; the TCRdb copy retains only in-frame clones and omits some. The sample holds roughly 140,000 clones, roughly 87% seen once. Sequenced input: peripheral blood. Receptors originate from an older woman with active or convalescent COVID-19.

V is TRBV30 and J is TRBJ1-2; D is perhaps TRBD1 (6 bases). Trimming removed 5 bases from V and 8 bases from J, with 12 bases in between. This CDR3 is 11 amino acids long. The germline V gene has CDR1 GTSNPN and CDR2 SVGIG (reference sequence). The CDR3 sequence: CAWDPGTGYTF. The CDR3, as DNA: TGTGCCTGGGACCCGGGGACAGGCTACACCTTC.

This chain uses TRBV7-2 with TRBJ1-5; 7 nucleotides line up with TRBD1. The CDR3 loop spans 14 amino acids. Germline V lookup: CDR1 SGHTA, CDR2 FQGNSA. Germline trimming cut 2 bases from V and 9 bases from J; bases unmatched to any gene: 7. CDR3 in amino acids: CASSLLGTASPQHF. As DNA, the CDR3 is TGTGCCAGCAGCTTACTTGGGACAGCCTCGCCCCAGCATTTT.

This rearrangement joins TRBV2 to TRBJ2-7, with D possibly TRBD2 on 6 matching bases. This CDR3 has 12 residues. Germline V gene lookup returns CDR1 SNHLY and CDR2 FYNNEI. Trimming removed 8 bases from V and 0 bases from J, with 8 bases in between. The CDR3 loop reads CASLRDSYEQYF. The DNA for the CDR3 is TGTGCCAGCTTGCGGGACTCCTACGAGCAGTACTTC.

The chain is built from TRBV5-1 and TRBJ1-1; the match to TRBD1 covers 7 bases. Trimming cost V 4 bases and J 0 bases; bases outside gene matches: 9. The CDR3 loop spans 16 amino acids. CDR1 and CDR2 (germline): SGHRS, YFSETQ. The CDR3 DNA sequence: TGCGCCAGCAGCCCCGGGACAGCCGTTATGAACACTGAAGCTTTCTTT. Translation gives CASSPGTAVMNTEAFF.

The rearrangement uses TRBV4-3 and TRBJ2-2, with 8 bases fitting TRBD2. With 0 bases clipped from V and 9 bases from J, the junction kept 9 bases outside the gene matches. This CDR3 has 16 amino acids. Per germline, CDR1 LGHNA and CDR2 YSLEER. The CDR3 nucleotides read TGCGCCAGCAGCCAAGATCGAGCGGGGGCCCCCCGGGAGCTGTTTTTT. Amino acid sequence: CASSQDRAGAPRELFF.

V usage is TRBV9 and J usage is TRBJ2-5; 11 nucleotides align to TRBD2. Per the germline V gene, CDR1 is SGDLS and CDR2 is YYNGEE. V dropped 0 bases and J dropped 4; count of bases not matched to a gene: 14. The CDR3 has 19 residues. DNA for the CDR3: TGTGCCAGCAGCGTAGCTCCCCCTAGCGGGGGGCTCCCCACAGAGACCCAGTACTTC. Its translation is CASSVAPPSGGLPTETQYF.

Here the CDR3 reads CASSPGQENTEAFF. CDR3 DNA: TGTGCCAGCAGCCCCGGACAGGAGAACACTGAAGCTTTCTTT. The chain recombines TRBV4-2 with TRBJ1-1; TRBD1 matches 7 bases. Germline V CDR1 and CDR2: LGHNA, YNFKEQ. The CDR3 contains 14 residues. The ends lost 4 bases at V and 1 base at J; junction bases unmatched: 3.

This clone was seen more than once but under ten times. V and J are TRBV3-1 (or the pseudogene TRBV3-2) and TRBJ2-1; 10 bases agree with TRBD2. The CDR3 is 16 amino acids. With V trimmed by 8 bases and J by 4 bases, 11 bases remained unmatched. Germline assignment: CDR1 LGHDT and CDR2 YNNKEL (reference sequence). The DNA for the CDR3 is TGTGCCAGCGGGGATCCCGGACTAGCGGCATACAATGAGCAGTTCTTC. Translating gives CASGDPGLAAYNEQFF.

This clone was counted a single time. The genes are TRBV7-8 and TRBJ1-2; 7 positions match TRBD1. CDR3 length equals 15 residues. With 1 base clipped from V and 5 bases from J, the junction kept 7 bases outside the gene matches. Germline CDR1 and CDR2: SGHVS and FQNEAQ. CDR3 coding DNA: TGTGCCAGCAGCTTAGAGGGGACAGCACTTTATGGCTACACCTTC. Protein sequence: CASSLEGTALYGYTF.

This clone was observed a few times. CDR3 loop: CASSSTTSTDSTNEKLFF. The DNA for the CDR3 is TGTGCCAGCAGCTCTACTACGTCAACGGACTCAACTAATGAAAAACTGTTTTTT. The rearrangement joins TRBV5-5 to TRBJ1-4; D is uncertain. Trimming took 3 bases from V and 0 from J, leaving 18 bases between them. CDR1 and CDR2 from the germline V gene are SGHKS and YYEKEE (reference sequence). The CDR3 extends over 18 amino acids.

The count of this clone is one. The rearrangement links TRBV6-5 to TRBJ1-2; D unclear. Germline CDR1 is MNHEY and CDR2 is SVGAGI. V lost 5 bases and J lost 2, with 15 bases in between. This CDR3 comprises 15 residues. The CDR3 region is CASSHKRVPNYGYTF. The CDR3 DNA reads as TGTGCCAGCAGTCACAAGAGGGTCCCAAACTATGGCTACACCTTC.

The genes are TRBV9 and TRBJ1-6, with 9 nucleotides matching TRBD1. This CDR3 is built from 14 residues. V lost 5 bases and J lost 5; bases outside the gene matches: 2. CDR1 and CDR2 from the germline V gene are SGDLS and YYNGEE. CDR3 DNA: TGTGCCAGCAGTCGGACAGGGGATAATTCACCCCTCCACTTT. Translation: CASSRTGDNSPLHF.

The chain is built from TRBV27 and TRBJ1-6, with a possible D match to TRBD1 (5 bases). Germline V gene data show CDR1 as MNHEY and CDR2 as SMNVEV (reference sequence). Deletions cut 5 bases from V and 14 bases from J, with 16 bases between. The CDR3 spans 13 residues. The CDR3 nucleotides are TGTGCCAGCAGTCTACAGGCCCCTCGGTCCCTCCACTTT. Translated: CASSLQAPRSLHF.

The DNA of the CDR3 is TGTGCCAGCAGCCAAGATGACGGGGGAAACACCATATATTTT. Translated: CASSQDDGGNTIYF. The chain employs TRBV3-1 (or the pseudogene TRBV3-2) and TRBJ1-3; D call uncertain. The CDR3 runs 14 residues. Trimming shortened V by 0 bases and J by 4 bases, and 7 bases separated the two germline ends. Germline V gene sequence: CDR1 LGHDT, CDR2 YNNKEL (reference sequence).

V usage is TRBV27 and J usage is TRBJ1-5; tentative D call: TRBD1 (5 bases). This CDR3 comprises 13 residues. Trimming left V 2 bases short and J 4 bases short, with 6 bases between. Germline V gene lookup returns CDR1 MNHEY and CDR2 SMNVEV (reference sequence). CDR3 region: CASSLRGNQPQHF. CDR3 coding DNA: TGTGCCAGCAGTTTAAGGGGAAATCAGCCCCAGCATTTT.

The chain has TRBV27 and TRBJ2-7, with 9 bases that match TRBD1. CDR1 MNHEY and CDR2 SMNVEV come from the germline V gene (reference sequence). CDR3 size: 17 residues. V trimming: 0 bases; J trimming: 1 base; junction bases outside the gene matches: 7. The CDR3 spells CASSLSRPGTGSYEQYF. In DNA form, the CDR3 reads TGTGCCAGCAGTTTATCGAGACCGGGGACAGGGTCCTACGAGCAGTACTTC.

The V call is TRBV4-3, the J call TRBJ2-5; possible D gene TRBD2, 6 bases. The CDR3 has 14 amino acids. Per germline, CDR1 LGHNA and CDR2 YSLEER. Trimming removed 2 bases at V and 5 bases at J, with 12 bases between. CDR3 sequence (DNA): TGCGCCAGCAGCCAATTGGGACTTCCGGAGACCCAGTACTTC. This gives the protein CASSQLGLPETQYF.

This chain uses TRBV7-4 with TRBJ2-4; TRBD1 aligns across 7 bases. Unmatched junction bases numbered 9, after V lost 6 bases and J lost 7 bases. Germline-derived CDR1 and CDR2 are SGHVT and SQSDAQ. The CDR3 has 14 amino acids. CDR3 amino acids: CASSSDRLKNIQYF. Here the CDR3 DNA reads TGTGCCAGCAGTTCGGACAGGTTGAAGAACATTCAGTACTTC.

The chain combines TRBV14 with TRBJ2-7; possibly TRBD1 for D (5 bases). The ends were cut back, 6 bases at V and 6 bases at J, with 15 bases in the middle. The germline V gene has CDR1 SGHDN and CDR2 FVKESK. The CDR3 runs to 13 residues. The CDR3 DNA sequence: TGTGCCAGCAGTGGGGCAGGGCTCGGCGAGCAGTACTTC. This gives the protein CASSGAGLGEQYF.

The rearrangement joins TRBV19 to TRBJ2-2; the D gene is possibly TRBD2 (5 bases). V was clipped by 1 base and J by 6 bases, with 9 bases between them. The CDR3 totals 14 residues. Germline CDR1 LNHDA, CDR2 SQIVND (reference sequence). CDR3 amino acids: CASSIGEGAGELFF. The CDR3 nucleotides are TGTGCCAGTAGTATAGGAGAGGGCGCCGGGGAGCTGTTTTTT.

V gene TRBV9 combines with J gene TRBJ2-3; perhaps TRBD2 as D (5 bases). This CDR3 is built from 14 residues. Trimming took off 0 bases at V and 4 bases at J, with 9 bases between the two ends. The germline gives CDR1 SGDLS, CDR2 YYNGEE. The CDR3 DNA reads TGTGCCAGCAGCGTAGACCCTAGCTCAGATACGCAGTATTTT. This encodes CASSVDPSSDTQYF.

This chain joins TRBV12-3 or TRBV12-4 and TRBJ1-1, with a weak D call TRBD1 (6 bases). V lost 3 bases, J lost 4 bases, and 9 bases lay in between. This CDR3 contains 13 residues. This chain's CDR3 is CASSFQGGTEAFF. CDR3 sequence (DNA): TGTGCCAGCAGTTTTCAAGGGGGCACTGAAGCTTTCTTT.

The V and J genes are TRBV6-5 and TRBJ1-2; TRBD1 aligns across 11 bases. Germline V lookup: CDR1 MNHEY, CDR2 SVGAGI. This CDR3 is built from 12 residues. J was trimmed by 7 bases and V by 10 bases; bases with no gene match: 5. The CDR3: CATGQGAVGYTF. Written as DNA, the CDR3 is TGTGCCACCGGACAGGGGGCTGTTGGCTACACCTTC.

The chain employs TRBV19 and TRBJ1-1; 9 bases align to TRBD1. Germline CDR1 reads LNHDA; CDR2 reads SQIVND (reference sequence). The CDR3 consists of 14 residues. The trim removed 3 bases at V and 5 bases at J, leaving 4 bases unmatched. The CDR3 sequence is CASSMTGQGTEAFF. The DNA of the CDR3 is TGTGCCAGTAGTATGACCGGACAGGGGACTGAAGCTTTCTTT.